A selection of T cell receptor beta chains follows, all from one sample in a study of vaccination effects on CD4 cells after COVID-19. No antigen is known for these receptors. Clones were read by immunoSEQ multiplex PCR, and TCRdb kept only the in-frame ones, dropping some. This table holds about 73,000 clones, 60% to 75% found once. The sequences come from CD4+ T cells from PBMCs cultured with HCoV-NL63 spike peptides, collected before COVID-19 vaccination. Receptor source: a human donor who received a COVID-19 vaccine. Each CDR3 is given with its conserved first and last residue.

J | V | CDR3
TRBJ2-5 | TRBV7-9 | CASSLRRTGVAQYF
TRBJ2-1 | TRBV7-2 | CASSPRQSDSSYNEQFF
TRBJ2-3 | TRBV7-3 | CASSLSYGSDTQYF
TRBJ2-3 | TRBV6-6 | CASRPTSNQDTQYF
TRBJ2-5 | TRBV2 | CASSEVRGTGGLQAETQYF
TRBJ1-4 | TRBV27 | CASSQGGYQVNEKLFF
TRBJ1-5 | TRBV19 | CASSIGRDFNQPQHF
TRBJ1-2 | TRBV7-2 | CASSRMDRGYGYTF
TRBJ2-5 | TRBV29-1 | CSASGLAPETQYF
TRBJ1-2 | TRBV5-6 | CASEGQGAPRGGYTF
TRBJ2-1 | TRBV2 | CASSLQGANEQFF
TRBJ2-3 | TRBV12-3/TRBV12-4 | CASSGGDTQYF
TRBJ2-5 | TRBV5-4 | CASSLSETQYF
TRBJ1-3 | TRBV6-5 | CASRRTSGNTIYF
TRBJ2-5 | TRBV6-6 | CASTSIYQETQYF
TRBJ2-2 | TRBV7-3 | CASSLGPGLRNTGELFF
TRBJ1-2 | TRBV6-6 | CASSDWTDQSGYTF
TRBJ1-2 | TRBV2 | CASSGGRTYTF
TRBJ1-1 | TRBV18 | CASSPGRGTEAFF
TRBJ2-5 | TRBV14 | CASSQSQPETQYF
TRBJ1-1 | TRBV2 | CASSDPGGYTEAFF
TRBJ2-2 | TRBV12-5 | CASGLVSLRGYTDTGELFF
TRBJ2-4 | TRBV21-1 | CASSKVGKNLAKNIQYF
TRBJ1-2 | TRBV29-1 | CSVAGQGNGYTF
TRBJ1-5 | TRBV6-5 | CASRRDSNQPQHF
TRBJ1-4 | TRBV18 | CASSPDRGNEKLFF
TRBJ1-2 | TRBV12-5 | CASGLVQGDQYNYGYTF
TRBJ2-2 | TRBV2 | CASRDNTGELFF
TRBJ2-2 | TRBV6-6 | CASSYLGGANTGELFF
TRBJ2-5 | TRBV2 | CASSRDSQETQYF
TRBJ1-4 | TRBV7-2 | CASSLARSIGEKLFF
TRBJ1-2 | TRBV5-1 | CASSLDKGVDYGYTF
TRBJ1-2 | TRBV10-3 | CAIEASDGTYGYTF
TRBJ2-5 | TRBV5-1 | CASSLIAGDQETQYF
TRBJ1-2 | TRBV3-1/TRBV3-2 | CASSQASGTGGDGYTF
TRBJ2-3 | TRBV18 | CASSSTGLGTDTQYF
TRBJ2-3 | TRBV7-3 | CASSPRGPSTDTQYF
TRBJ2-6 | TRBV27 | CATHSSGANVLTF
TRBJ1-3 | TRBV6-2/TRBV6-3 | CASSYFGRRASGNTIYF
TRBJ1-5 | TRBV28 | CASNGQGGLVGNQPQHF
TRBJ2-1 | TRBV5-5 | CASSLVPGSSYNEQFF
TRBJ2-5 | TRBV3-1/TRBV3-2 | CASSQGNGEETQYF
TRBJ1-2 | TRBV5-5 | CASSLAQEFYGYTF
TRBJ2-1 | TRBV2 | CASSQNGGYNEQFF
TRBJ2-2 | TRBV6-2/TRBV6-3 | CASSYRRGTGPRSRELFF
TRBJ1-6 | TRBV6-5 | CASSWGGLRNNSPLHF